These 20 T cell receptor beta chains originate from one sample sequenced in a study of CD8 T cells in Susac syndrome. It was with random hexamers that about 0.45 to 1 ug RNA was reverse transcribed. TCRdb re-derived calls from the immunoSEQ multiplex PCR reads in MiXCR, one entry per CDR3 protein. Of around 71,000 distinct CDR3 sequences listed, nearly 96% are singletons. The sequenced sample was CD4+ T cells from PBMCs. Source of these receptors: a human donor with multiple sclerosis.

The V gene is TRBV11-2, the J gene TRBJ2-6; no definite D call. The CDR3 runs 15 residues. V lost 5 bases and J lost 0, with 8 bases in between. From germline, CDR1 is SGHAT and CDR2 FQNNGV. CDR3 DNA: TGTGCCAGCAGCCATGGCTACTCTGGGGCCAACGTCCTGACTTTC. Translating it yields CASSHGYSGANVLTF. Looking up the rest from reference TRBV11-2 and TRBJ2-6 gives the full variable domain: EAGVAQSPRYKIIEKRQSVAFWCNPISGHATLYWYQQILGQGPKLLIQFQNNGVVDDSQLPKDRFSAERLKGVDSTLKIQPAKLEDSAVYLCASSHGYSGANVLTFGAGSRLTVL.

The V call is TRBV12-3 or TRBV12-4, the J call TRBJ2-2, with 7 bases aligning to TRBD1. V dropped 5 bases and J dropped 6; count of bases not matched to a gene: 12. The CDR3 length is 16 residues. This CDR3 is CASSNNQGDVAGELFF. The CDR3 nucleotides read TGTGCCAGCAGTAATAACCAGGGGGATGTGGCCGGGGAGCTGTTTTTT.

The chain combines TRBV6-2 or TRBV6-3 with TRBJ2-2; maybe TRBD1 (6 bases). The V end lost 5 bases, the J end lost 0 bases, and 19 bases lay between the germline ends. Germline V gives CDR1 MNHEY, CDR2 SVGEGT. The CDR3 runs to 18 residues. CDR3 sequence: CASSLLSLAGANTGELFF. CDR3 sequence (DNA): TGTGCCAGCAGTCTCTTAAGTCTCGCAGGGGCGAACACCGGGGAGCTGTTTTTT.

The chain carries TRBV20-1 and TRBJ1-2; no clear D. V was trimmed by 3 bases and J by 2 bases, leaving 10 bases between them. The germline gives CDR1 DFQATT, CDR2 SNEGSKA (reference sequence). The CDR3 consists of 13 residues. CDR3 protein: CSARAGANYGYTF. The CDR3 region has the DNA TGCAGTGCTAGGGCAGGCGCAAACTATGGCTACACCTTC.

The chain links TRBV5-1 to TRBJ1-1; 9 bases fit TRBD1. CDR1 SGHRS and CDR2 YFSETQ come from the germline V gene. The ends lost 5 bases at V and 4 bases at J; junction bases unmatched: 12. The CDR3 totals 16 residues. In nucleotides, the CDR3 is TGCGCCAGCAGTTCCACTCACAGGGGGCTGGGCACTGAAGCTTTCTTT. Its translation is CASSSTHRGLGTEAFF.

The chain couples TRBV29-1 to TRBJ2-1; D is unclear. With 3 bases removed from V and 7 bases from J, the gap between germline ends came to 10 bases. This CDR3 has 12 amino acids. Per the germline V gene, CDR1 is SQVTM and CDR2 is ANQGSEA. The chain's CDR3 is CSVDPYGNEQFF. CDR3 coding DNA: TGCAGCGTTGACCCCTATGGGAATGAGCAGTTCTTC.

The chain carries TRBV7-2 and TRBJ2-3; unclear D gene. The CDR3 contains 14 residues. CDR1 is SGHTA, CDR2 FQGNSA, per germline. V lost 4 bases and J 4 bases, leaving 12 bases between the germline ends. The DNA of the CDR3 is TGTGCCAGCAGCTCCCTCAACCGACCAGATACGCAGTATTTT. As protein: CASSSLNRPDTQYF.

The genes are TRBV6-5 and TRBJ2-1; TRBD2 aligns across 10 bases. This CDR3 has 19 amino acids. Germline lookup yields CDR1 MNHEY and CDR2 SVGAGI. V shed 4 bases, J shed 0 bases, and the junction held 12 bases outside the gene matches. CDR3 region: CASSFPGLASLSSYNEQFF. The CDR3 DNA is TGTGCCAGCAGTTTTCCGGGACTAGCGTCCCTCAGCTCCTACAATGAGCAGTTCTTC.

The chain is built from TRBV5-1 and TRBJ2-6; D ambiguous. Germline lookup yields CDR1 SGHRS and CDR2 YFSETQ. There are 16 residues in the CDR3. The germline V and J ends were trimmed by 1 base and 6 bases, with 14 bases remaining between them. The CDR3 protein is CASSLQYGFEANVLTF. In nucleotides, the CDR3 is TGCGCCAGCAGCTTGCAGTACGGATTTGAGGCCAACGTCCTGACTTTC.

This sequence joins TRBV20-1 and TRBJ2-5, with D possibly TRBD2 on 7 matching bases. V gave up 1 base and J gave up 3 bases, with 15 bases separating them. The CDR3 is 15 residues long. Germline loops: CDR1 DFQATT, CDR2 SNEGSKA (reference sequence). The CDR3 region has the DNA TGCAGTGCTAGAGGCCCGGGGGGCCGAGAAGAGACCCAGTACTTC. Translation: CSARGPGGREETQYF.

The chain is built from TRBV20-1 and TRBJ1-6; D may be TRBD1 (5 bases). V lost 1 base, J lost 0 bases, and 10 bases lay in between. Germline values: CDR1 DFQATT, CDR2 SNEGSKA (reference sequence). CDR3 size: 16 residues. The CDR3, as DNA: TGCAGTGCTAGAGCGGGGGAGGGCTCCTATAATTCACCCCTCCACTTT. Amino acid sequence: CSARAGEGSYNSPLHF.

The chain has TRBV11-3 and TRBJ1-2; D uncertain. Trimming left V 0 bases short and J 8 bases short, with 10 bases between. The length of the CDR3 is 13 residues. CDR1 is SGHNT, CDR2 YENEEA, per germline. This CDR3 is CASSLDSVNGYTF. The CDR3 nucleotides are TGTGCCAGCAGCTTAGATTCGGTAAACGGCTACACCTTC.

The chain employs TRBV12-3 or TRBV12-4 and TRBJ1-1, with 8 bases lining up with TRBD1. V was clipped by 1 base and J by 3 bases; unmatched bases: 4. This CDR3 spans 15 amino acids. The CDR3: CASSLGTGMDTEAFF. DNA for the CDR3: TGTGCCAGCAGTTTAGGGACAGGGATGGACACTGAAGCTTTCTTT.

The CDR3 loop is CASSQVGGVMRDTQYF. CDR3 sequence (DNA): TGTGCCAGCAGCCAAGTAGGCGGGGTTATGAGAGATACGCAGTATTTT. This rearrangement joins TRBV3-1 to TRBJ2-3; D might be TRBD2 (6 bases). From germline, CDR1 is LGHDT and CDR2 YNNKEL (reference sequence). The CDR3 is 16 residues long. V lost 1 base and J 5 bases, leaving 16 bases between the germline ends.

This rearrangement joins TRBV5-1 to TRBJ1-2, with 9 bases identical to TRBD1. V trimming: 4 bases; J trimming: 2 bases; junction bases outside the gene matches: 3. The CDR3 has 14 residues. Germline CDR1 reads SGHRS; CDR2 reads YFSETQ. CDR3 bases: TGCGCCAGCAGCCAGGGACAGGGAAACTATGGCTACACCTTC. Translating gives CASSQGQGNYGYTF.

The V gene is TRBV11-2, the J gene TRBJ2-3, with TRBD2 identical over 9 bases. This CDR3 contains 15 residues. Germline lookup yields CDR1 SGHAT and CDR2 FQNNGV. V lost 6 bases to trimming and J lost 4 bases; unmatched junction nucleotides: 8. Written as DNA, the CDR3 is TGTGCCAGCAGTCTAGCGGGGCTTGGGTCAGATACGCAGTATTTT. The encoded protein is CASSLAGLGSDTQYF.

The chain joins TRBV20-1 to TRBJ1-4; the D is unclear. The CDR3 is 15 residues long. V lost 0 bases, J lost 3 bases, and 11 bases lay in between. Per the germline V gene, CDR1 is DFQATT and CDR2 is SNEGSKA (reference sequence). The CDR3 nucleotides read TGCAGTGCTAGAGATCCAAAAGGGCCTAATGAAAAACTGTTTTTT. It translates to CSARDPKGPNEKLFF.

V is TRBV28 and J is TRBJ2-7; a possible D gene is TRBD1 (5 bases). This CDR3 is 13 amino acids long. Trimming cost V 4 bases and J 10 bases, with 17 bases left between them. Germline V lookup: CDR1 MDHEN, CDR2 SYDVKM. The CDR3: CASSSPDKRSQYF. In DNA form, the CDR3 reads TGTGCCAGCAGTTCACCGGACAAACGAAGTCAGTACTTC.

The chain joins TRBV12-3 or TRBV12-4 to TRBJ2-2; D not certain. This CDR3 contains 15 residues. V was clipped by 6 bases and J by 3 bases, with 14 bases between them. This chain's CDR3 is CASSSGPRDTGELFF. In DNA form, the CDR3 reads TGTGCCAGCAGCTCGGGCCCTCGGGACACCGGGGAGCTGTTTTTT.

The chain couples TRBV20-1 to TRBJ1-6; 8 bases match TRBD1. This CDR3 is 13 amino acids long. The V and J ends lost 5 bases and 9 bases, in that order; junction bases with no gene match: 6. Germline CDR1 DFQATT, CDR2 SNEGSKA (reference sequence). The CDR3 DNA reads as TGCAGTGCTCAAGGACAGGGAATTTCACCCCTCCACTTT. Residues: CSAQGQGISPLHF.